What follows describes a single T cell receptor beta chain. Several immunoSEQ plates received, in even portions, the genomic DNA of each subset. Produced via immunoSEQ multiplex PCR; TCRdb's table is partial and in-frame only. The sample records millions of clones, 85% to 95% being singletons. The study drew its donors from healthy HIV-negative adults without recent acute infections or vaccinations. This sample was included in a study of shared clonotypes between healthy human individuals. From germline, CDR1 is SGHAT and CDR2 FQDESV (reference sequence). Trimming took 4 bases from V and 7 from J, leaving 19 bases between them. The CDR3 runs to 15 residues.

The sequence came from a man between 18 and 35 years old in good health. Sequenced sample: naive CD4+ T cells sorted from blood. The subset here: CD45RA+ positively selected. The chain links TRBV11-1 to TRBJ2-5, with D tentatively TRBD1 or TRBD2 (6 bases each). The CDR3 sequence: CASSWGAGLKGTQYF. CDR3 DNA: TGTGCCAGCAGCTGGGGGGCGGGACTTAAGGGGACCCAGTACTTC. Drawing the rest from reference TRBV11-1 and TRBJ2-5, the complete variable domain is EAEVAQSPRYKITEKSQAVAFWCDPISGHATLYWYRQILGQGPELLVQFQDESVVDDSQLPKDRFSAERLKGVDSTLKIQPAELGDSAMYLCASSWGAGLKGTQYFGPGTRLLVL.